The rows below give T cell receptor beta chains drawn from one sample of a study of cytomegalovirus exposure and HLA in healthy donors. The table came from immunoSEQ multiplex PCR; TCRdb's copy has only in-frame clones and leaves some out. The sample features about 140,000 clones, with approximately 2.4% in its top ten. Sequences were obtained from PBMCs. The receptors come from a man aged 35 to 55 in good health and CMV-seronegative. Both conserved end residues are part of each CDR3. D genes are given only for firm matches.

j_call,d_call,v_call,cdr3_aa
TRBJ1-5,NA,TRBV4-3,CASSQDRFIGSAQHF
TRBJ2-7,NA,TRBV7-3,CASSPTTQGGEQYF
TRBJ2-2,TRBD1,TRBV5-1,CASDRGETGELFF
TRBJ1-2,NA,TRBV28,CASTKPQKNYGYTF
TRBJ2-7,TRBD1,TRBV29-1,CSGTGNYEQYF
TRBJ2-5,TRBD2,TRBV4-2,CASSQRAGGLETQYF
TRBJ2-7,NA,TRBV6-5,CASSYSITAGKNEQYF
TRBJ2-7,TRBD1,TRBV2,CASSFDRAGEQYF
TRBJ1-2,NA,TRBV16,CASSQGARGYTF
TRBJ1-2,TRBD1,TRBV28,CASSRTGGYGYTF
TRBJ1-4,TRBD1,TRBV4-1,CASSLRTGGDEKLFF
TRBJ2-7,TRBD1,TRBV5-4,CASSYPGQGGYEQYF
TRBJ2-5,NA,TRBV5-1,CASSEEETQYF
TRBJ1-6,NA,TRBV5-1,CASSALRGSPLHF
TRBJ2-1,NA,TRBV19,CASSILGMAAGSNEQFF
NA,TRBD2,TRBV11-2,CASSLESSGGEGAYEQYF
TRBJ1-2,TRBD1,TRBV18,CASSKDREGYTF
TRBJ2-7,NA,TRBV5-4,CASSHSGYEQYF
TRBJ1-1,NA,TRBV7-6,CASSPLKAGMGNTEAFF
TRBJ2-3,TRBD2,TRBV5-4,CASSLGTSASTDTQYF
TRBJ2-7,TRBD2,TRBV28,CASILAGADEQYF
TRBJ2-7,NA,TRBV21-1,CASSKPPQRGLAGDPLTYEQYF
TRBJ2-5,NA,TRBV7-7,CASSLGFRGQETQYF
TRBJ1-1,TRBD1,TRBV7-6,CASSSGQGKVNTEAFF
TRBJ2-7,NA,TRBV6-5,CASSQTVITGQYF
TRBJ2-5,NA,TRBV19,CASSIGRETQYF
TRBJ2-5,TRBD1,TRBV5-1,CASSLARTGAHQETQYF
TRBJ1-6,NA,TRBV7-9,CASSQGQRESPLHF
TRBJ2-1,TRBD2,TRBV7-9,CASSPGGGGEQFF